This TCR beta chain is drawn from a study of T-cell reconstitution after alpha-beta-depleted transplantation in children. Germline values: CDR1 MNHEY, CDR2 SVGEGT. The CDR3 runs to 16 residues. The junction had 13 bases not matched to a gene; V was cut back by 5 bases and J by 8 bases. Using unique molecular identifiers, the investigators prepared the TCRbeta library. MiXCR was run by TCRdb on the PCR reads, yielding one entry per CDR3 protein. The table lists 360,000 or so distinct CDR3 sequences, around 21% of them singletons. In its sample, this clonotype was seen once. The clonotype originates from a human donor who donated a stem cell graft to a child with acute myeloid leukemia. This specimen consisted of PBMCs from the stem cell graft donor, obtained from the stem cell graft. This chain joins TRBV6-2 or TRBV6-3 and TRBJ2-1; 9 bases agree with TRBD2. CDR3 nucleotides: TGTGCCAGCAGTCCTGCTAGCGGGAAAGGTCAGGATGAGCAGTTCTTC. Its protein is CASSPASGKGQDEQFF.